A single sample gave rise to the 29 T cell receptor beta chains below, sequenced in a study of T cell responses to AZD1222 COVID-19 vaccine. Assay: immunoSEQ multiplex PCR; the TCRdb copy retains only in-frame clones and omits some. This table holds about 150,000 clones, 90% found once. Here the sequenced sample was peripheral blood, taken 28 days after the second AZD1222 dose. These receptors all stem from an adult who received the AZD1222 COVID-19 vaccine.

The count of this clone is one. This rearrangement joins TRBV7-6 to TRBJ1-6, with TRBD1 as a possible D gene (5 bases). Trimming took 2 bases from V and 0 from J, leaving 14 bases between them. The CDR3 has 18 residues. Per germline, CDR1 SGHVS and CDR2 FNYEAQ. CDR3 DNA: TGTGCCAGCAGCTTACGGCAGGGCGGAAGCTCCTATAATTCACCCCTCCACTTT. Its protein is CASSLRQGGSSYNSPLHF. The variable domain in full, with the rest retrieved from reference TRBV7-6 and TRBJ1-6, is GAGVSQSPRYKVTKRGQDVALRCDPISGHVSLYWYRQALGQGPEFLTYFNYEAQQDKSGLPNDRFSAERPEGSISTLTIQRTEQRDSAMYRCASSLRQGGSSYNSPLHFGNGTRLTVT.

The chain has TRBV5-1 and TRBJ1-4, with TRBD1 matching 7 bases. Germline CDR1 SGHRS, CDR2 YFSETQ. With 4 bases clipped from V and 8 bases from J, the junction kept 8 bases outside the gene matches. CDR3 length equals 14 residues. The CDR3 DNA reads as TGCGCCAGCAGCCCCGGACAGGATTGGGAAAAACTGTTTTTT. It encodes CASSPGQDWEKLFF.

The chain carries TRBV27 and TRBJ2-7; D may correspond to TRBD1 or TRBD2 (5 bases each). The V end lost 4 bases, the J end lost 0 bases, and 10 bases lay between the germline ends. This CDR3 is 14 amino acids long. Germline CDR1 and CDR2: MNHEY and SMNVEV (reference sequence). The CDR3 sequence: CASSWGKTSYEQYF. The CDR3 nucleotides are TGTGCCAGCAGTTGGGGGAAAACCTCCTACGAGCAGTACTTC.

The genes are TRBV19 and TRBJ2-1, with 8 nucleotides matching TRBD2. Germline values: CDR1 LNHDA, CDR2 SQIVND (reference sequence). This CDR3 region has 15 residues. With 2 bases clipped from V and 5 bases from J, the junction kept 5 bases outside the gene matches. The CDR3 DNA is TGTGCCAGTAGTATAATTAGCGGGAACCACAATGAGCAGTTCTTC. Protein: CASSIISGNHNEQFF.

The rearrangement links TRBV6-5 to TRBJ1-1, with D hard to call. CDR1 and CDR2 from the germline V gene are MNHEY and SVGAGI. The CDR3 spans 15 residues. V was trimmed by 2 bases and J by 2 bases, leaving 12 bases between them. The CDR3 spells CASSYNTGVNTEAFF. DNA for the CDR3: TGTGCCAGCAGTTACAATACGGGCGTTAACACTGAAGCTTTCTTT.

This clone is a singleton in its sample. Within the sample, other DNA sequences also encode this same CDR3. This chain uses TRBV6-5 with TRBJ2-3; 7 positions match TRBD2. Germline V gene lookup returns CDR1 MNHEY and CDR2 SVGAGI. The CDR3 has 15 residues. V lost 6 bases and J lost 3; bases outside the gene matches: 9. The DNA of the CDR3 is TGTGCCAGCAGATTACTGGCGGGGGATACAGATACGCAGTATTTT. It codes for CASRLLAGDTDTQYF.

The chain couples TRBV6-5 to TRBJ1-5; the D is unclear. CDR3 size: 14 residues. Trimming shortened V by 2 bases and J by 7 bases, and 12 bases separated the two germline ends. CDR1 MNHEY and CDR2 SVGAGI come from the germline V gene. CDR3 coding DNA: TGTGCCAGCAGTTACGATTACCTGGGCCAGCCCCAGCATTTT. Translating it yields CASSYDYLGQPQHF.

This chain connects TRBV4-3 to TRBJ2-3; 8 bases match TRBD2. Germline V lookup: CDR1 LGHNA, CDR2 YSLEER. Trimming cost V 1 base and J 7 bases; bases outside gene matches: 4. The CDR3 loop spans 14 amino acids. Here the CDR3 DNA reads TGCGCCAGCAGCCAAGCGAGACTAGCGTATACGCAGTATTTT. Translated: CASSQARLAYTQYF.

The chain is built from TRBV10-3 and TRBJ1-2; possible D gene TRBD1, 5 bases. Between the trimmed V and J ends, which lost 2 bases and 13 bases, there was a span of 20 bases. The CDR3 runs to 14 residues. Germline CDR1 ENHRY, CDR2 SYGVKD. CDR3 sequence: CAISEPGTAASFTF. CDR3 bases: TGTGCCATCAGTGAGCCGGGGACGGCGGCCTCTTTCACCTTC.

V usage is TRBV30 and J usage is TRBJ1-6, with TRBD1 identical over 10 bases. This CDR3 is 14 amino acids long. V shed 1 base and J 8 bases; nucleotides not matched to a gene: 2. Germline CDR1 is GTSNPN and CDR2 is SVGIG (reference sequence). Here the CDR3 reads CAWSGGQGHSPLHF. DNA for the CDR3: TGTGCCTGGAGTGGGGGACAGGGGCATTCACCCCTCCACTTT.

The chain couples TRBV28 to TRBJ2-2, with TRBD1 as a possible D gene (5 bases). The CDR3 runs to 16 residues. V lost 0 bases to trimming and J lost 5 bases, with 13 bases between them. The germline V gene encodes CDR1 MDHEN and CDR2 SYDVKM. CDR3 nucleotides: TGTGCCAGCAGTTTATGGGGCAGGGTGAGAACCGGGGAGCTGTTTTTT. Translation gives CASSLWGRVRTGELFF.

This chain uses TRBV6-5 with TRBJ2-7; no clear D gene. Germline V gene sequence: CDR1 MNHEY, CDR2 SVGAGI. The CDR3 is 12 residues long. Deletions cut 6 bases from V and 6 bases from J, with 12 bases between. In DNA form, the CDR3 reads TGTGCCAGCAGCCTCATGGGTCTCGAGCAGTACTTC. Its translation: CASSLMGLEQYF.

This clone was detected only a few times. This chain uses TRBV6-6 with TRBJ2-5; 10 bases are shared with TRBD1. Germline CDR1 and CDR2: MNHNY and SVGAGI (reference sequence). The CDR3 has 15 residues. J gave up 5 bases and V 5 bases, and 8 bases lay outside the gene matches. This CDR3 reads CASSAPGQGSETQYF. CDR3 coding DNA: TGTGCCAGCAGTGCCCCGGGACAGGGGTCGGAGACCCAGTACTTC.

The chain is built from TRBV7-2 and TRBJ2-6; weak D call: TRBD1 (6 bases). The length of the CDR3 is 15 residues. The germline CDR1 and CDR2 sequences are SGHTA and FQGNSA. V was clipped by 4 bases and J by 2 bases, with 9 bases between them. The CDR3 DNA reads as TGTGCCAGCAGCTCAGCAGGGGCTGGGGCCAACGTCCTGACTTTC. Protein product: CASSSAGAGANVLTF.

A single count supports this clone. The chain employs TRBV19 and TRBJ1-2; possibly TRBD1 for D (5 bases). The V end was cut by 8 bases, the J end by 4 bases, with 20 bases between. The CDR3 has 15 amino acids. Per the germline V gene, CDR1 is LNHDA and CDR2 is SQIVND (reference sequence). The CDR3 DNA follows: TGTGCCAGTCGTTACGCCTCAGACGGGACCTATGGCTACACCTTC. This codes for CASRYASDGTYGYTF.

J is TRBJ1-4 and V is TRBV30; the D is unclear. Germline V gene sequence: CDR1 GTSNPN, CDR2 SVGIG (reference sequence). Trimming cost V 0 bases and J 0 bases, with 5 bases left between them. The CDR3 totals 14 residues. The CDR3 bases are TGTGCCTGGAGTGTACGTGCAACTAATGAAAAACTGTTTTTT. Protein: CAWSVRATNEKLFF.

The rearrangement uses TRBV6-9 and TRBJ1-5; D call uncertain. The germline gives CDR1 MNHGY, CDR2 SVAAGI. The CDR3 length is 12 residues. V lost 6 bases, J lost 5 bases, and 8 bases lay in between. The CDR3 sequence: CASRTSYQPQHF. CDR3 bases: TGTGCCAGCAGGACCTCCTATCAGCCCCAGCATTTT.

The CDR3, as DNA: TGTGCCAGCAGTGAAATGACTAGCGGGAGGAATGAGCAGTTCTTC. Translating gives CASSEMTSGRNEQFF. This rearrangement joins TRBV6-1 to TRBJ2-1, with TRBD2 identical over 13 bases. CDR3 length: 15 residues. Germline CDR1 and CDR2: MNHNS and SASEGT. V shed 2 bases, J shed 7 bases, and the junction held 2 bases outside the gene matches.

The chain joins TRBV28 to TRBJ1-2; 12 positions agree with TRBD1. Germline CDR1 is MDHEN and CDR2 is SYDVKM. The CDR3 spans 18 residues. The ends lost 5 bases at V and 4 bases at J; junction bases unmatched: 14. The CDR3 is CASSRKTGTGGSVYGYTF. The CDR3, as DNA: TGTGCCAGCAGTCGCAAAACCGGGACAGGGGGCTCCGTCTATGGCTACACCTTC.

This clone has a single count. The chain has TRBV5-6 and TRBJ1-2, with D hard to call. The CDR3 totals 15 residues. Trimming removed 0 bases at V and 4 bases at J, with 13 bases between. From germline, CDR1 is SGHDT and CDR2 YYEEEE. CDR3 loop: CASSLVDSGPYGYTF. CDR3 DNA sequence: TGTGCCAGCAGCTTGGTGGATAGTGGTCCCTATGGCTACACCTTC.

V gene TRBV28 combines with J gene TRBJ1-1, with D unresolved. CDR1 and CDR2 from the germline V gene are MDHEN and SYDVKM. V lost 2 bases and J lost 1, with 11 bases in between. There are 15 residues in the CDR3. The CDR3 coding sequence is TGTGCCAGCAGTTTAGCGGTCGCGGGGAACACTGAAGCTTTCTTT. Amino acid sequence: CASSLAVAGNTEAFF.

The count of this clone is one. The J gene is TRBJ2-3, the V gene TRBV20-1; D is uncertain. Between the trimmed V and J ends, which lost 2 bases and 11 bases, there was a span of 8 bases. This CDR3 comprises 10 residues. Per germline, CDR1 DFQATT and CDR2 SNEGSKA (reference sequence). CDR3 sequence (DNA): TGCAGTGCTAGAACCCTGGGGCAGTATTTT. Translation: CSARTLGQYF.

This sequence joins TRBV28 and TRBJ1-4; D remains ambiguous. Germline V lookup: CDR1 MDHEN, CDR2 SYDVKM. V shed 5 bases and J shed 4 bases, with 5 bases lying between them. The CDR3 runs 12 residues. The CDR3 sequence is CASSKGNEKLFF. The CDR3 region has the DNA TGTGCCAGCAGTAAGGGTAATGAAAAACTGTTTTTT.

This chain uses TRBV4-1 with TRBJ2-1; 7 nucleotides agree with TRBD2. Trimming removed 0 bases from V and 11 bases from J; junction bases left unmatched: 10. The CDR3 contains 15 residues. The germline V gene has CDR1 MGHRA and CDR2 YSYEKL. This CDR3 reads CASSQDGTTETKQFF. The CDR3 nucleotides are TGCGCCAGCAGCCAAGATGGGACTACTGAGACTAAGCAGTTCTTC.

The gene calls are TRBV6-2 or TRBV6-3 and TRBJ2-5; 11 bases map to TRBD2. The V gene's germline CDR1 is MNHEY and CDR2 SVGEGT. The trim removed 5 bases at V and 0 bases at J, leaving 5 bases unmatched. The CDR3 sequence is 16 residues long. CDR3 sequence: CASSPGLAVHQETQYF. The CDR3 nucleotides are TGTGCCAGCAGTCCGGGACTAGCGGTCCACCAAGAGACCCAGTACTTC.

The chain employs TRBV5-1 and TRBJ2-2, with D perhaps assigned TRBD1 or TRBD2 (5 bases each). This CDR3 has 15 residues. Looked up from germline, CDR1 is SGHRS and CDR2 is YFSETQ. Trimming removed 5 bases from V and 2 bases from J, with 13 bases in between. CDR3 residues: CASRGAGTNTGELFF. DNA of the CDR3: TGCGCCAGCAGAGGAGCCGGGACCAACACCGGGGAGCTGTTTTTT. The whole variable domain, filled in from reference TRBV5-1 and TRBJ2-2, reads KAGVTQTPRYLIKTRGQQVTLSCSPISGHRSVSWYQQTPGQGLQFLFEYFSETQRNKGNFPGRFSGRQFSNSRSEMNVSTLELGDSALYLCASRGAGTNTGELFFGEGSRLTVL.

The rearrangement uses TRBV5-6 and TRBJ2-5; 9 positions match TRBD2. J lost 5 bases, V lost 4 bases, and 6 bases had no gene match. Germline CDR1 is SGHDT and CDR2 is YYEEEE. The CDR3 is 14 amino acids. Here the CDR3 DNA reads TGTGCCAGCAGCCGCGCGGGGGGGCCTGAGACCCAGTACTTC. Translation gives CASSRAGGPETQYF.

This clone was detected only once. The rearrangement uses TRBV27 and TRBJ2-3, with 9 bases that match TRBD2. Trimming at V came to 5 bases and at J to 7 bases, leaving 16 bases not matched to a gene. The CDR3 extends over 17 amino acids. Germline CDR1 MNHEY, CDR2 SMNVEV (reference sequence). The CDR3 reads CASSPLGGLAVKHTQYF. CDR3 DNA: TGTGCCAGCAGTCCGCTGGGGGGACTAGCCGTAAAGCATACGCAGTATTTT.

The chain is built from TRBV7-2 and TRBJ2-1, with 10 positions matching TRBD2. CDR1 is SGHTA and CDR2 is FQGNSA in the germline V gene. J was trimmed by 2 bases and V by 7 bases; bases with no gene match: 5. This CDR3 has 15 residues. CDR3 sequence (DNA): TGTGCCAGCAATCCCACTAGCGGGGCCTACAATGAGCAGTTCTTC. Translated, it gives CASNPTSGAYNEQFF.